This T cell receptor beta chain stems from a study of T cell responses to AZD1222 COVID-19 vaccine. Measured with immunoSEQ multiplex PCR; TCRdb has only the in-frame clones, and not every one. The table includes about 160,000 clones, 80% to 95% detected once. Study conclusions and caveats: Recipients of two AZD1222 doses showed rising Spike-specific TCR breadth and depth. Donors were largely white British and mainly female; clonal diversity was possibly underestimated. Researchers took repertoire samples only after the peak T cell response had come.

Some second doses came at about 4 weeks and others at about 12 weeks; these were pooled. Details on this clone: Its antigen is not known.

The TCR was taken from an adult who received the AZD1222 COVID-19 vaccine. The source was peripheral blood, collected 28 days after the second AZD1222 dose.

The CDR3 region is CASSLQGGPIGQYF. In DNA, the CDR3 is TGTGCCAGCAGCTTACAGGGAGGTCCTATCGGGCAGTACTTC. The genes are TRBV5-5 and TRBJ2-7; D tentatively fits TRBD1 or TRBD2 (6 bases each). V was pared by 2 bases and J by 9 bases, with 18 bases between. Germline CDR1 reads SGHKS; CDR2 reads YYEKEE (reference sequence). This CDR3 has 14 residues.